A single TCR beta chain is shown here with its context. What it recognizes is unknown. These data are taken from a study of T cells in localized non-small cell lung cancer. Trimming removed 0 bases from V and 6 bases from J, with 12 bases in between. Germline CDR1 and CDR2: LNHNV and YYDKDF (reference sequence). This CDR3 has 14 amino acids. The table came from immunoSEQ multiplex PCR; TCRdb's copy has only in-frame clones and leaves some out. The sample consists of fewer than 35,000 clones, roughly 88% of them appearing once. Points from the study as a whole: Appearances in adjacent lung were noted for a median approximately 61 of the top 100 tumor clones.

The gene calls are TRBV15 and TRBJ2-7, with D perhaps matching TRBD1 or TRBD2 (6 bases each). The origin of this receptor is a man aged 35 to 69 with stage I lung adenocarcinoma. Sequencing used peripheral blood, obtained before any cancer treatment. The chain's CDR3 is CATSREGGTLEQYF. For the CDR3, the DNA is TGTGCCACCAGCAGAGAAGGGGGGACGCTCGAGCAGTACTTC.